This TCR beta chain was captured in a study of CD4 T cells in relation to SARS-CoV-2 and coronaviruses. Looking at the study overall: After nine to eleven days of antigen culture, PBMC TCR beta CDR3s were sequenced. No peptide or an HIV-1 Nef peptide pool served as negative control. The HLA restriction of the shared crossreactive spike epitopes was mapped.

Germline loops: CDR1 SGHRS, CDR2 YFSETQ. The CDR3 totals 12 residues. V was clipped by 4 bases and J by 3 bases, with 8 bases between them. Worth noting for this clone: Antigen unknown.

Data came from immunoSEQ multiplex PCR; TCRdb stores just in-frame clones and leaves some out. The sample includes roughly 30,000 clones, about 80% seen only once; the top ten take less than 25%. The unexposed donors gave CD4+ T cells in about 2010-2019, prior to COVID-19. The cells were cultured for approximately 10 days before CD4+ T cells were isolated. Each well had approximately 2.2 million PBMCs in roughly 5% human AB serum with IL-2. The rearrangement joins TRBV5-1 to TRBJ2-7; D is perhaps TRBD2 (5 bases). Sequenced material: CD4+ T cells from PBMCs, cultured in vitro. The sequence was obtained from a human donor in good health. This CDR3 is CASSVGSYEQYF. DNA for the CDR3: TGCGCCAGCAGCGTTGGGAGCTACGAGCAGTACTTC.